Shown below are 5 T cell receptor beta chains from a single sample sequenced in a study of blood T cells in healthy people across ages. A second PCR of 7 to 11 cycles used a sample-barcoded 5' primer and a J-beta primer mix. In TCRdb, the 5' RACE reads were re-called with MiXCR into one record per CDR3 protein. Of approximately 1.5 million distinct CDR3 sequences listed, roughly 32% are singletons. What was sequenced was blood. The receptors come from a woman aged 25 to 39 in good health.

Worth noting for this clonotype: At one of its ends the junction is not consistent with the germline gene, which may arise from a read error. The V gene is TRBV4-1, the J gene TRBJ2-5; 10 positions agree with TRBD2. CDR1 and CDR2 (germline): MGHRA, YSYEKL. The CDR3 has 16 amino acids. The CDR3 region has the DNA TGTGCCAGCAGCCCCTACGGACTAGCGGTACAAGAGACCCAGTACTTC. Protein product: CASSPYGLAVQETQYF.

The rearrangement uses TRBV9 and TRBJ2-1; 10 bases line up with TRBD2. CDR3 length: 17 amino acids. The junction had 10 bases not matched to a gene; V was cut back by 0 bases and J by 7 bases. In germline, CDR1 is SGDLS, CDR2 YYNGEE. The CDR3 DNA follows: TGTGCCAGCAGCGTAGAGCTAGCGGGGGACGTGAGGAATGAGCAGTTCTTC. Protein: CASSVELAGDVRNEQFF.

The genes are TRBV2 and TRBJ2-1; no reliable D call. V lost 2 bases, J lost 6 bases, and 8 bases lay in between. Looked up from germline, CDR1 is SNHLY and CDR2 is FYNNEI. The CDR3 has 13 amino acids. CDR3 nucleotides: TGTGCCAGCAGTGAACAGAGTAGCAATGAGCAGTTCTTC. This translates into CASSEQSSNEQFF.

This chain connects TRBV12-3 or TRBV12-4 to TRBJ2-7; weak D call: TRBD2 (6 bases). This CDR3 spans 13 amino acids. V was trimmed by 5 bases and J by 2 bases, leaving 10 bases between them. CDR3 DNA sequence: TGTGCCAGCAGTGGGGACTTCACCTACGAGCAGTACTTC. This sequence encodes CASSGDFTYEQYF.

The chain couples TRBV19 to TRBJ2-4, with 8 bases matching TRBD1. TRBJ2-7 explains the end of the DNA better; the J call may be wrong. This CDR3 is 16 amino acids long. CDR1 and CDR2 from the germline V gene are LNHDA and SQIVND (reference sequence). The chain's CDR3 is CASSIAGRGRIYEQYF. In DNA, the CDR3 is TGTGCCAGTAGTATAGCTGGCAGGGGGCGAATCTACGAGCAGTACTTC.